This T cell receptor beta chain was recovered during a study of shared clonotypes between healthy human individuals. On the study more broadly: The donor pool was made up of a couple of women and a few men aged 18 to 49.

The CDR3 is 14 amino acids. Per the germline V gene, CDR1 is SGHNT and CDR2 is YYREEE (reference sequence). The V gene lost 2 bases and the J gene lost 1 base, with 7 bases spanning the gap. Clones were sequenced by immunoSEQ multiplex PCR, and TCRdb holds only the in-frame ones, with some missing. This sample yields 600,000 to 800,000 clones, of which 72% are seen a single time; about 1.8% belongs to the top ten. Only Caucasian adults living in Nashville, Tennessee served as donors. It was into CD45RA+ naive and CD45RA-negative memory subsets that the CD4+ cells were split. Material for sequencing was memory CD4+ T cells sorted from blood. Noted subset: CD45RA-negative fraction. The receptor was derived from a woman in her twenties or thirties in good health. The chain uses TRBV5-4 and TRBJ1-3; no firm D call. The CDR3 region is CASSLWDSGNTIYF. The CDR3 nucleotides read TGTGCCAGCAGCTTATGGGATTCTGGAAACACCATATATTTT.